This T cell receptor beta chain was obtained from a study of shared clonotypes between healthy human individuals. Whole-study context: Plates per donor: three CD4 naive, three CD4 memory, two CD8 naive, one CD8 memory. Study-wide findings and caveats: Generation probabilities were higher for clonotypes shared across all four sorted-subset donors than for unshared ones. Sequencing of the sorted subsets was shown by rarefaction to be incomplete despite large depth. Some naive CD4 clonotypes, 4% to 6%, turned up in common across several donors.

About this clone itself: No antigen is known for it.

CD45RO-negative cells were positively selected for CCR7, leaving out terminally differentiated effector memory CD45RA+ cells. Per germline, CDR1 SGHAT and CDR2 FQNNGV. The CDR3 runs 16 residues. The V gene lost 5 bases and the J gene lost 3 bases, with 18 bases spanning the gap. Profiled with immunoSEQ multiplex PCR; TCRdb holds only in-frame clones, not every one. Of about 2.1 million clones listed, approximately 94% are singletons. This TCR was recovered from a man aged 18 to 30 in good health. Some clones in this sample may be carry-over from other donors' samples. The sample consisted of naive CD8+ T cells from PBMCs. The chain recombines TRBV11-2 with TRBJ2-3, with no clear D. The CDR3 nucleotides are TGTGCCAGCAGCCTAGGTTCCGTTCTAGGTACAGATACGCAGTATTTT. Amino acid sequence: CASSLGSVLGTDTQYF.